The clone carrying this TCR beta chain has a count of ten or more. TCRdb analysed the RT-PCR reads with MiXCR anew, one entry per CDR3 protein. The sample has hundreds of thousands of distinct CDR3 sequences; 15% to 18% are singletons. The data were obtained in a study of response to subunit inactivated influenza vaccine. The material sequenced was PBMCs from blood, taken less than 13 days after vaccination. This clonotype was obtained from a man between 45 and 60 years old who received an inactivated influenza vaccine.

CDR3 DNA sequence: TGTGCCAGCAGTTTGGTCTCCTACGAGCAGTACTTC. It yields the protein CASSLVSYEQYF. The chain links TRBV7-2 to TRBJ2-7; no reliable D call. Germline CDR1 reads SGHTA; CDR2 reads FQGNSA. CDR3 length: 12 residues. The V gene lost 6 bases and the J gene lost 0 bases, with 6 bases spanning the gap.